A selection of T cell receptor beta chains follows, all from one sample in a study of T-cell memory formation after mild COVID-19. TCRdb analysed the 5' RACE reads with MiXCR anew, one entry per CDR3 protein. Among around 99,000 distinct CDR3 sequences listed, under 15% were seen once. The sequencing sample was made of PBMCs or a T cell subset sorted from them (not recorded which). Every receptor here comes from a man between 18 and 29 years old who had mild COVID-19 (a few samples of this study predate the infection). Cell type and time point are not known. Each CDR3 is given with its conserved first and last residue. Each record gives: J gene, D gene, V gene, clone size, CDR3 DNA, CDR3 protein. A D gene is named only where the DNA matches it firmly. A clone size is listed for some rows: how often the clone was seen (once, few, many), or a class if it is expanded.

>TRBJ1-5|-|TRBV15|-
TGTGCCACCAGCAGAGAGGGTTTTCAGCCCCACCATTTT
CATSREGFQPHHF
>TRBJ1-4|-|TRBV5-1|-
TGCGCCAGCAGCTCGGACATAACTAATGAAAAACTGTTTTTT
CASSSDITNEKLFF
>TRBJ1-2|-|TRBV11-2|few
TGTGCCAGCAGCTTAGATCCAGGGACACTTGAGGGCTACACCTTC
CASSLDPGTLEGYTF
>TRBJ2-2|TRBD1|TRBV20-1|many
TGCAGTGCTAGAGAAGGACAGGACAGCGGGGAGCTGTTTTTT
CSAREGQDSGELFF
>TRBJ1-4|-|TRBV5-1|-
TGCGCCAGCAGCCAACTAGACGGGCTTGCAACTAATGAAAAACTGTTTTTT
CASSQLDGLATNEKLFF
>TRBJ2-2|-|TRBV4-2|-
TGTGCCAGCAGCGCGGACTATAACACCGGGGAGCTGTTTTTT
CASSADYNTGELFF
>TRBJ2-3|-|TRBV25-1|many
TGTGCCAGCAGTGACGGGGGGCAGGTCACAGATACGCAGTATTTT
CASSDGGQVTDTQYF
>TRBJ2-5|-|TRBV7-9|many
TGTGCCAGCAGCTCCCCCGGGAAGTTCGAGACCCAGTACTTC
CASSSPGKFETQYF
>TRBJ2-2|-|TRBV4-1|few
TGCGCCAGCAGTCGGCAGGCCCCCACCGGGGAGCTGTTTTTT
CASSRQAPTGELFF
>TRBJ2-5|-|TRBV4-2|-
TGTGCCAGCAGCCAAGAACTAGGATGGGAGACCCAGTACTTC
CASSQELGWETQYF
>TRBJ1-1|-|TRBV5-1|few
TGCGCCAGTGGGGACGGGGGAAACACTGAAGCTTTCTTT
CASGDGGNTEAFF
>TRBJ2-1|TRBD2|TRBV5-1|-
TGCGCCAGCAGCTCGGGACTAGCGGGGGGGAATGAGCAGTTCTTC
CASSSGLAGGNEQFF
>TRBJ2-1|-|TRBV6-6|-
TGTGCCAGCAGTTACTCGTTGTGGACAGACTACAATGAGCAGTTCTTC
CASSYSLWTDYNEQFF
>TRBJ1-1|-|TRBV12-3/TRBV12-4|-
TGTGCCAGCAGCCCCGACCCGGGAGCAACTGAAGCTTTCTTT
CASSPDPGATEAFF
>TRBJ2-7|TRBD1|TRBV7-6|few
TGTGCCAGCAGCTTAGCTGCGACAGGGGGCGAGCAGTACTTC
CASSLAATGGEQYF
>TRBJ1-5|-|TRBV6-2/TRBV6-3|few
TGTGCCAGCAGTTCCAGTTTACAGCCCCAGCATTTT
CASSSSLQPQHF
>TRBJ1-5|-|TRBV6-2/TRBV6-3|-
TGTGCCAGCAGTTACTCGAGAGCCCTTTATAGCAATCAGCCCCAGCATTTT
CASSYSRALYSNQPQHF
>TRBJ2-1|TRBD2|TRBV25-1|few
TGTGCCAGCGGAGTGGGGCTAGCGGGGGGCCTCACCTACAATGAGCAGTTCTTC
CASGVGLAGGLTYNEQFF
>TRBJ2-2|-|TRBV7-6|many
TGTGCCAGCAGCTTGGGGTGGGGTTCGACCGGGGAGCTGTTTTTT
CASSLGWGSTGELFF
>TRBJ2-2|TRBD2|TRBV19|few
TGTGCCAGTAGGGCTAGCGGGACCGACACCGGGGAGCTGTTTTTT
CASRASGTDTGELFF
>TRBJ1-1|-|TRBV12-3/TRBV12-4|few
TGTGCCAGCAGTACCGGTGGGGCCACTGAAGCTTTCTTT
CASSTGGATEAFF
>TRBJ1-5|-|TRBV12-3/TRBV12-4|-
TGTGCCAGCAGTCCTATGCCTCTCAGGGTCTACCTGGCCCAGCATTTT
CASSPMPLRVYLAQHF
>TRBJ2-3|-|TRBV7-6|-
TGTGCCAGCAGCAAGTACACAGGGCCTAGCACAGATACGCAGTATTTT
CASSKYTGPSTDTQYF
>TRBJ1-4|-|TRBV4-1|few
TGCGCCAGCAGCCAAGAAGGGACTGCTGAAAAACTGTTTTTT
CASSQEGTAEKLFF
>TRBJ2-1|-|TRBV7-9|-
TGTGCCAGCAGCAGAGGGGGAGGGGGCGAGGGCAATGAGCAGTTCTTC
CASSRGGGGEGNEQFF
>TRBJ1-6|-|TRBV25-1|few
TGTGCCAGCAGTGAATGGAGATGGGAAACCCATTCACCCCTCCACTTT
CASSEWRWETHSPLHF
>TRBJ2-1|TRBD1|TRBV27|-
TGTGCCAGCAGTTTATTGGTCTGGGGACAGGGAGGGGACAATGAGCAGTTCTTC
CASSLLVWGQGGDNEQFF
>TRBJ2-7|-|TRBV4-1|-
TGCGCCAGCAGCCAAGATAATGGGCACGAGCAGTACTTC
CASSQDNGHEQYF